These 14 T cell receptor beta chains were sequenced from one sample in a study of PD-L1 blockade in urothelial cancer. The method was immunoSEQ multiplex PCR; TCRdb's version includes in-frame clones alone and lacks a portion of them. The table includes some 79,000 clones, 82% detected once. The material was PBMCs, obtained around atezolizumab (anti-PD-L1) treatment. These receptors were collected from a man aged 70 or older with urothelial cancer.

This clone was recorded only once. The rearrangement joins TRBV19 to TRBJ2-3; 7 bases map to TRBD1. With V trimmed by 11 bases and J by 4 bases, 9 bases remained unmatched. Germline V gene lookup returns CDR1 LNHDA and CDR2 SQIVND (reference sequence). The CDR3 runs to 13 residues. In nucleotides, the CDR3 is TGTGCCGCGGGCCCCGGGACAGCAGATACGCAGTATTTT. Translated, it gives CAAGPGTADTQYF.

The rearrangement links TRBV6-1 to TRBJ2-3, with D possibly matching TRBD2 (7 bases). The V gene lost 8 bases and the J gene lost 1 base, with 16 bases spanning the gap. The CDR3 extends over 15 amino acids. Looked up from germline, CDR1 is MNHNS and CDR2 is SASEGT. The CDR3 region has the DNA TGTGCCAGCCTTGCACAGGGAGGGGGCACAGATACGCAGTATTTT. Translated: CASLAQGGGTDTQYF.

The V gene is TRBV10-3, the J gene TRBJ2-7; TRBD2 agrees at 9 bases. This CDR3 has 13 amino acids. In germline, CDR1 is ENHRY, CDR2 SYGVKD. V lost 6 bases and J lost 3; bases outside the gene matches: 3. The CDR3 DNA is TGTGCCATCAGCGAAGCGGGGGGCTACGAGCAGTACTTC. As protein: CAISEAGGYEQYF.

V gene TRBV4-1 combines with J gene TRBJ2-3; 12 nucleotides match TRBD2. V lost 2 bases and J lost 8; bases outside the gene matches: 5. Germline CDR1 MGHRA, CDR2 YSYEKL. There are 15 residues in the CDR3. The CDR3 reads CASSQPGTSGSTQYF. The CDR3 DNA follows: TGCGCCAGCAGCCAACCCGGGACTAGCGGGTCTACGCAGTATTTT.

In nucleotides, the CDR3 is TGTGCCAGCTCACCGATCAGTGAAGCTTTCTTT. It codes for CASSPISEAFF. J is TRBJ1-1 and V is TRBV18; D is uncertain. The germline V gene has CDR1 KGHSH and CDR2 LQKENI. Trimming shortened V by 3 bases and J by 7 bases, and 6 bases separated the two germline ends. This CDR3 contains 11 residues.

This clone was recorded a few times. The rearrangement uses TRBV28 and TRBJ1-1, with 9 bases lining up with TRBD1. Per the germline V gene, CDR1 is MDHEN and CDR2 is SYDVKM. This CDR3 has 14 residues. V gave up 5 bases and J gave up 5 bases; unmatched junction bases: 6. The DNA for the CDR3 is TGTGCCAGCAGTCCACAGGGGGCGCGGACTGAAGCTTTCTTT. As protein: CASSPQGARTEAFF.

V is TRBV5-6 and J is TRBJ2-2, with TRBD2 matching over 7 bases. This CDR3 has 15 residues. The junction had 8 bases not matched to a gene; V was cut back by 5 bases and J by 4 bases. The germline CDR1 and CDR2 sequences are SGHDT and YYEEEE. CDR3 coding DNA: TGTGCCAGCAGGTCCTGGGGGGGGTCCACCGGGGAGCTGTTTTTT. As protein: CASRSWGGSTGELFF.

The rearrangement links TRBV11-3 to TRBJ2-5, with D possibly TRBD2 on 6 matching bases. There are 16 residues in the CDR3. The germline V and J ends were trimmed by 4 bases and 5 bases, with 20 bases remaining between them. The germline V gene has CDR1 SGHNT and CDR2 YENEEA. CDR3 DNA sequence: TGTGCCAGCAGCTCACCTACCGGGGGATTATGGGAGACCCAGTACTTC. This codes for CASSSPTGGLWETQYF.

The chain couples TRBV11-2 to TRBJ2-4; D is undetermined. V lost 4 bases, J lost 0 bases, and 7 bases lay in between. Germline V gene sequence: CDR1 SGHAT, CDR2 FQNNGV. The CDR3 runs 14 residues. The CDR3 sequence is CASSSRLAKNIQYF. The CDR3 DNA follows: TGTGCCAGCAGCTCTAGACTAGCCAAAAACATTCAGTACTTC. The whole variable domain, remainder taken from reference TRBV11-2 and TRBJ2-4, is EAGVAQSPRYKIIEKRQSVAFWCNPISGHATLYWYQQILGQGPKLLIQFQNNGVVDDSQLPKDRFSAERLKGVDSTLKIQPAKLEDSAVYLCASSSRLAKNIQYFGAGTRLSVL.

This chain joins TRBV16 and TRBJ2-6, with D unclear. Between the trimmed V and J ends, which lost 4 bases and 2 bases, there was a span of 3 bases. The CDR3 has 13 amino acids. Per the germline V gene, CDR1 is KGHSY and CDR2 is FQNENV. CDR3 nucleotide sequence: TGTGCCAGCAGCCTCGCTGGGGCCAACGTCCTGACTTTC. Its protein is CASSLAGANVLTF. Full variable domain (remainder filled in from reference TRBV16 and TRBJ2-6): GEEVAQTPKHLVRGEGQKAKLYCAPIKGHSYVFWYQQVLKNEFKFLISFQNENVFDETGMPKERFSAKCLPNSPCSLEIQATKLEDSAVYFCASSLAGANVLTFGAGSRLTVL.

The chain is built from TRBV5-4 and TRBJ1-6; TRBD1 aligns across 8 bases. The CDR3 runs to 14 residues. V was clipped by 5 bases and J by 8 bases; unmatched bases: 6. The V gene's germline CDR1 is SGHNT and CDR2 YYREEE (reference sequence). As DNA, the CDR3 is TGTGCCAGCAGTTCCGACAGGGGCTATTCACCCCTCCACTTT. Translating gives CASSSDRGYSPLHF.

The chain couples TRBV7-9 to TRBJ2-3, with D possibly matching TRBD2 (5 bases). The germline V gene encodes CDR1 SEHNR and CDR2 FQNEAQ (reference sequence). This CDR3 has 13 amino acids. V dropped 1 base and J dropped 7 bases, with 9 bases sitting between them. CDR3 bases: TGTGCCAGCAGCTTAGGGTTCGGGAATACGCAGTATTTT. This gives the protein CASSLGFGNTQYF.

The gene calls are TRBV5-4 and TRBJ2-7; the D gene is possibly TRBD2 (5 bases). The ends were cut back, 0 bases at V and 5 bases at J, with 6 bases in the middle. Germline CDR1 is SGHNT and CDR2 is YYREEE (reference sequence). The CDR3 has 12 amino acids. The CDR3 is CASSLDGDEQYF. As DNA, the CDR3 is TGTGCCAGCAGCTTGGACGGGGACGAGCAGTACTTC.

The chain uses TRBV4-1 and TRBJ2-3; D is undetermined. Per the germline V gene, CDR1 is MGHRA and CDR2 is YSYEKL. V was cut by 2 bases and J by 6 bases, with 9 bases left in between. This CDR3 spans 13 amino acids. CDR3 sequence (DNA): TGCGCCAGCAGCCAAACCCCCGAGGATACGCAGTATTTT. Residues: CASSQTPEDTQYF.